This record looks at one TCR beta chain sequence and its context. Original data processing: The authors estimated nucleated cell counts from reference gene primer amplification. Only in-frame clones appear in the TCRdb table, and some are missing; sequencing was by immunoSEQ multiplex PCR. Clonal size and the V and J genes are those of that table, whereas D and trimming came from the DNA. The table shows roughly 150,000 clones, with approximately 91% occurring only once. The data were obtained in a study of blood T cell repertoires in COVID-19. On the study more broadly: Acute and convalescent COVID-19 specimens originated in the United States, Italy and Spain. From T cells, B-cell-depleted T cells, or PBMCs came the material, which was cDNA or gDNA.

Enrolment of Seattle patients took place during active infection, and they were followed longitudinally. Germline V gene lookup returns CDR1 SGHTA and CDR2 FQGNSA. The CDR3 extends over 17 amino acids. The junction had 6 bases not matched to a gene; V was cut back by 5 bases and J by 0 bases. The TCR sequence derives from a man younger than 35 with COVID-19, enrolled during active disease. This chain joins TRBV7-2 and TRBJ2-6; 8 bases line up with TRBD2. The sequencing sample was made of peripheral blood. This CDR3 is CASSPREGRSGANVLTF. As DNA, the CDR3 is TGTGCCAGCAGCCCTCGGGAGGGGCGCTCTGGGGCCAACGTCCTGACTTTC.